The clone carrying this T cell receptor (beta chain) appeared many times. The antigen is not known. The data were obtained in a study of T cells in Graves' hyperthyroidism and ophthalmopathy. Notes on the study in general: Most clonotypes that expanded in the thyroid above 0.001 also showed up in blood.

Each ophthalmopathy patient scored at least 3 on the Clinical Activity Score and at least 4 on NOSPECS grade, with duration under 3 months. Amplification yielded TCR beta CDR3 regions, with RNA transcripts as the source. During a first-round RT-PCR of the TCR CDR3, the HTBI primer set was used. One entry per CDR3 protein results from TCRdb running MiXCR on the multiplex PCR reads. The data contain around 370,000 distinct CDR3 sequences, 18% of them singletons. Material for sequencing was blood. The receptor was derived from a young man with Graves' ophthalmopathy.

In DNA form, the CDR3 reads TGCGCCAGCAGCGGGACAGGGTCGGGCGAGCAGTACTTC. It specifies CASSGTGSGEQYF. The chain has TRBV5-1 and TRBJ2-7; 9 bases fit TRBD1. Germline V gene lookup returns CDR1 SGHRS and CDR2 YFSETQ. CDR3 size: 13 residues. After removal of 4 bases from V and 6 bases from J, the junction contained 5 bases not matched to a gene.